The 25 T cell receptor beta chains below were found in one sample sequenced in a study of blood T cell repertoires in COVID-19. TCRdb's copy holds only in-frame clones and misses some; the assay was immunoSEQ multiplex PCR. This sample carries 150,000 or so clones, about 80% of them seen once, and the ten largest clones take 35% to 50%. Material: peripheral blood. The receptors here all came from a human donor in a cohort sampled during active COVID-19.

The chain has TRBV5-4 and TRBJ2-4, with no clear D. The CDR3 spans 13 residues. Per germline, CDR1 SGHNT and CDR2 YYREEE (reference sequence). Trimming cost V 4 bases and J 5 bases, with 10 bases left between them. The CDR3 here is CASSRLLENIQYF. The CDR3 DNA follows: TGTGCCAGCAGCCGCCTTTTAGAAAACATTCAGTACTTC.

The V call is TRBV19, the J call TRBJ1-1; the D gene is possibly TRBD1 (6 bases). The CDR3 loop spans 14 amino acids. The V gene's germline CDR1 is LNHDA and CDR2 SQIVND (reference sequence). Trimming shortened V by 0 bases and J by 5 bases, and 10 bases separated the two germline ends. As DNA, the CDR3 is TGTGCCAGTAGTATAGAGTACAGGGTGACTGAAGCTTTCTTT. It yields the protein CASSIEYRVTEAFF.

V usage is TRBV2 and J usage is TRBJ1-1; 11 bases are a match to TRBD1. The V and J ends lost 8 bases and 1 base, in that order; junction bases with no gene match: 6. Germline CDR1 SNHLY, CDR2 FYNNEI. CDR3 length: 15 amino acids. The CDR3 here is CASSGTGGSNTEAFF. The CDR3 nucleotides are TGTGCCAGCTCCGGGACAGGGGGATCGAACACTGAAGCTTTCTTT.

This chain joins TRBV27 and TRBJ1-6; TRBD1 matches at 10 bases. Germline-derived CDR1 and CDR2 are MNHEY and SMNVEV (reference sequence). The length of the CDR3 is 16 residues. The V and J ends lost 6 bases and 9 bases, in that order; junction bases with no gene match: 11. The CDR3 loop reads CASRPRADRGSSPLHF. In DNA, the CDR3 is TGTGCCAGCAGACCACGTGCGGACAGGGGGTCTTCACCCCTCCACTTT.

Comment on this clone: Other DNA sequences in this specimen translate into the identical CDR3. For the CDR3, the DNA is TGTGCCAGCAGCCAAGCTTCTCAGCCCCAGCATTTT. Translation gives CASSQASQPQHF. The V gene is TRBV3-1 (or the pseudogene TRBV3-2), the J gene TRBJ1-5, with D hard to call. V gave up 1 base and J gave up 6 bases, with 4 bases separating them. This CDR3 contains 12 residues. In germline, CDR1 is LGHDT, CDR2 YNNKEL (reference sequence).

This clone was detected only once. V is TRBV18 and J is TRBJ2-1, with TRBD2 identical over 7 bases. The CDR3 is 15 amino acids. Germline-derived CDR1 and CDR2 are KGHSH and LQKENI. Trimming took 0 bases from V and 9 from J; bases not matched to a gene: 8. CDR3 DNA: TGTGCCAGCTCACCACCGTCTAAGCGGGACGGTGAGCAGTTCTTC. It is translated as CASSPPSKRDGEQFF.

The rearrangement uses TRBV6-5 and TRBJ1-5; 9 bases align to TRBD1. This CDR3 comprises 14 residues. Germline V CDR1 and CDR2: MNHEY, SVGAGI. J was trimmed by 9 bases and V by 7 bases; bases with no gene match: 10. CDR3: CASTFRQGDWPQHF. CDR3 nucleotides: TGTGCCAGCACCTTCAGACAGGGGGATTGGCCCCAGCATTTT.

The chain is built from TRBV21-1 and TRBJ2-7; TRBD1, the table's D call, was not compared with the DNA. TRBV21-1 is noted as a pseudogene. The CDR3 loop spans 13 amino acids. The CDR3 loop is CASPRTGGYEQYV. The CDR3 region has the DNA TGTGCCAGCCCGAGGACAGGGGGGTACGAGCAGTACGTC.

The CDR3 DNA sequence: TGTGCCAGCAGCGCACAGGGCCTAGAGACCCAGTACTTC. It encodes CASSAQGLETQYF. The chain joins TRBV9 to TRBJ2-5, with a possible D match to TRBD1 (6 bases). This CDR3 is 13 amino acids long. The ends were cut back, 3 bases at V and 4 bases at J, with 10 bases in the middle. Per germline, CDR1 SGDLS and CDR2 YYNGEE. Full variable domain (rest looked up from reference TRBV9 and TRBJ2-5): DSGVTQTPKHLITATGQRVTLRCSPRSGDLSVYWYQQSLDQGLQFLIQYYNGEERAKGNILERFSAQQFPDLHSELNLSSLELGDSALYFCASSAQGLETQYFGPGTRLLVL.

CDR3 region: CASSFTGGQEKLFF. CDR3 coding DNA: TGTGCCAGCAGCTTTACAGGGGGACAAGAAAAACTGTTTTTT. The V call is TRBV5-6, the J call TRBJ1-4, with 8 bases lining up with TRBD1. CDR3 length: 14 amino acids. V shed 2 bases, J shed 8 bases, and the junction held 5 bases outside the gene matches. Germline values: CDR1 SGHDT, CDR2 YYEEEE.

V and J are TRBV3-1 (or the pseudogene TRBV3-2) and TRBJ1-4, with a possible D match to TRBD1 (5 bases). Germline lookup yields CDR1 LGHDT and CDR2 YNNKEL (reference sequence). The CDR3 totals 14 residues. Deletions cut 1 base from V and 7 bases from J, with 10 bases between. The CDR3 DNA follows: TGTGCCAGCAGCCAAGTAGGGGTTCGTGAAAAACTGTTTTTT. It codes for CASSQVGVREKLFF.

The chain combines TRBV7-9 with TRBJ2-3, with 7 bases lining up with TRBD2. Germline loops: CDR1 SEHNR, CDR2 FQNEAQ (reference sequence). The V segment lost 5 bases and the J segment 2 bases; nucleotides outside the gene matches: 4. CDR3 size: 14 residues. DNA for the CDR3: TGTGCCAGCAGCCCGGGACTAACCACAGATACGCAGTATTTT. Its translation: CASSPGLTTDTQYF.

The chain recombines TRBV7-9 with TRBJ1-5, with D perhaps matching TRBD1 (5 bases). The V end was cut by 4 bases, the J end by 5 bases, with 12 bases between. Germline V gene data show CDR1 as SEHNR and CDR2 as FQNEAQ (reference sequence). This CDR3 comprises 14 residues. The CDR3 here is CASSSDSLDQPQHF. The CDR3 DNA sequence: TGTGCCAGCAGCTCCGACAGCCTCGATCAGCCCCAGCATTTT.

The chain is built from TRBV29-1 and TRBJ2-7; no definite D call. This CDR3 contains 11 residues. Germline-derived CDR1 and CDR2 are SQVTM and ANQGSEA. Trimming removed 6 bases from V and 3 bases from J, with 9 bases in between. CDR3 residues: CSVADHYEQYV. The CDR3 coding sequence is TGCAGCGTCGCGGATCACTACGAGCAGTACGTC.

In DNA form, the CDR3 reads TGTGCCAGCAGCCAAGAACCGTCAACGGGAGGCGAGACCCAGTACTTC. Protein: CASSQEPSTGGETQYF. The gene calls are TRBV4-2 and TRBJ2-5, with 7 bases matching TRBD2. J lost 5 bases, V lost 0 bases, and 9 bases had no gene match. The CDR3 is 16 residues long. Looked up from germline, CDR1 is LGHNA and CDR2 is YNFKEQ.

The CDR3, as DNA: TGTGCCAGCAGCTTATTAGACTCTGGGGCCAACGTCCTGACTTTC. This sequence encodes CASSLLDSGANVLTF. The chain employs TRBV7-3 and TRBJ2-6; D uncertain. V was trimmed by 2 bases and J by 0 bases, leaving 5 bases between them. Germline V lookup: CDR1 SGHTA, CDR2 FQGTGA. This CDR3 has 15 amino acids. Full variable domain (rest looked up from reference TRBV7-3 and TRBJ2-6): GAGVSQTPSNKVTEKGKYVELRCDPISGHTALYWYRQSLGQGPEFLIYFQGTGAADDSGLPNDRFFAVRPEGSVSTLKIQRTERGDSAVYLCASSLLDSGANVLTFGAGSRLTVL.

The rearrangement joins TRBV18 to TRBJ1-5; D unresolved. The CDR3 length is 14 residues. The V end lost 2 bases, the J end lost 5 bases, and 10 bases lay between the germline ends. Per the germline V gene, CDR1 is KGHSH and CDR2 is LQKENI. The CDR3 nucleotides read TGTGCCAGCTCACCATGGGGAGCAGATCAGCCCCAGCATTTT. Translating it yields CASSPWGADQPQHF. Using reference TRBV18 and TRBJ1-5 for the parts outside the CDR3, the full variable domain is NAGVMQNPRHLVRRRGQEARLRCSPMKGHSHVYWYRQLPEEGLKFMVYLQKENIIDESGMPKERFSAEFPKEGPSILRIQQVVRGDSAAYFCASSPWGADQPQHFGDGTRLSIL.

V gene TRBV5-4 combines with J gene TRBJ2-3; 7 bases map to TRBD2. Germline loops: CDR1 SGHNT, CDR2 YYREEE (reference sequence). The CDR3 is 13 amino acids. Trimming removed 4 bases from V and 2 bases from J; junction bases left unmatched: 1. CDR3 residues: CASSREVTDTQYF. DNA of the CDR3: TGTGCCAGCAGCCGGGAGGTCACAGATACGCAGTATTTT.

This clone was seen more than once but under ten times. V is TRBV30 and J is TRBJ1-6; no clear D. The V gene's germline CDR1 is GTSNPN and CDR2 SVGIG (reference sequence). V was shortened by 4 bases and J by 9 bases, with 10 bases between the two germline ends. This CDR3 is 12 amino acids long. CDR3: CAWTRLGSPLHF. The CDR3 DNA is TGTGCCTGGACCCGACTTGGTTCACCCCTCCACTTT. The complete variable domain, with remaining parts taken from reference TRBV30 and TRBJ1-6, reads SQTIHQWPATLVQPVGSPLSLECTVEGTSNPNLYWYRQAAGRGLQLLFYSVGIGQISSEVPQNLSASRPQDRQFILSSKKLLLSDSGFYLCAWTRLGSPLHFGNGTRLTVT.

This chain joins TRBV6-2 or TRBV6-3 and TRBJ2-1; 9 positions match TRBD1. The CDR3 runs 13 residues. Germline-derived CDR1 and CDR2 are MNHEY and SVGEGT. V lost 6 bases and J lost 6; bases outside the gene matches: 3. CDR3 nucleotide sequence: TGTGCCAGCAGCCTGACAGGGGGCAATGAGCAGTTCTTC. It codes for CASSLTGGNEQFF.

The rearrangement joins TRBV7-2 to TRBJ1-2, with D possibly matching TRBD1 (5 bases). Trimming left V 5 bases short and J 3 bases short, with 22 bases between. The CDR3 runs to 17 residues. Per the germline V gene, CDR1 is SGHTA and CDR2 is FQGNSA. The CDR3 DNA sequence: TGTGCCAGCAGCCCCCGCCTCGGGACCCGGAGGGACTATGGCTACACCTTC. Translation: CASSPRLGTRRDYGYTF. The whole variable domain, filled in from reference TRBV7-2 and TRBJ1-2, reads GAGVSQSPSNKVTEKGKDVELRCDPISGHTALYWYRQSLGQGLEFLIYFQGNSAPDKSGLPSDRFSAERTGGSVSTLTIQRTQQEDSAVYLCASSPRLGTRRDYGYTFGSGTRLTVV.

This clone appeared a few times. The gene calls are TRBV2 and TRBJ1-4, with D maybe TRBD1 (5 bases). CDR3 length equals 12 residues. Germline V CDR1 and CDR2: SNHLY, FYNNEI. V was shortened by 8 bases and J by 8 bases, with 12 bases between the two germline ends. CDR3 sequence reads: CASGQGGEKLFF. CDR3 in DNA: TGTGCCAGCGGGCAGGGAGGGGAAAAACTGTTTTTT.

The chain uses TRBV5-1 and TRBJ1-1, with a tentative D call TRBD1 (6 bases). This CDR3 has 14 residues. Germline V gene lookup returns CDR1 SGHRS and CDR2 YFSETQ. V gave up 4 bases and J gave up 1 base, with 11 bases separating them. The CDR3 spells CASSQSQGNTEAFF. As DNA, the CDR3 is TGCGCCAGCAGCCAATCACAGGGGAACACTGAAGCTTTCTTT.

The chain combines TRBV5-1 with TRBJ1-3; no clear D gene. CDR1 is SGHRS, CDR2 YFSETQ, per germline. Trimming took 0 bases from V and 5 from J, leaving 6 bases between them. The CDR3 extends over 13 amino acids. The CDR3 here is CASSLGDRNTIYF. The DNA for the CDR3 is TGCGCCAGCAGCTTGGGAGATAGAAACACCATATATTTT.

This clone was seen once. V is TRBV5-4 and J is TRBJ2-1, with TRBD2 matching 10 bases. Trimming took 2 bases from V and 3 from J; bases not matched to a gene: 2. The length of the CDR3 is 15 residues. Germline V gene sequence: CDR1 SGHNT, CDR2 YYREEE (reference sequence). CDR3 nucleotides: TGTGCCAGCAGCTTAGCTAGCGGGAGCTACAATGAGCAGTTCTTC. Residues: CASSLASGSYNEQFF.